This T cell receptor (beta chain) was obtained from a study of T-cell reconstitution after alpha-beta-depleted transplantation in children. Study-wide results and caveats: T cells produced anew were the main source of T-cell counts and diversity one year after transplant. Surviving recipient T cells and thymic progenitors accounted for the high day-60 TCRbeta diversity observed in some patients. Several hundred expanded graft clones reportedly were the source of alpha-beta T cells about two months after transplant.

There are many counts of this clonotype. The antigen remains undetermined. The V end was cut by 4 bases, the J end by 4 bases, with 8 bases between. This CDR3 has 13 amino acids. Germline CDR1 reads SGHVS; CDR2 reads FNYEAQ. Library preparation (for TCRbeta) was performed with unique molecular identifiers. TCRdb analysed the PCR reads with MiXCR anew, one entry per CDR3 protein. This sample has 95,000 to 150,000 distinct CDR3 sequences, with 20% to 25% found just once. The sample here was PBMCs, mostly from graft donor cells, taken 180 days after TCRalphabeta/CD19-depleted stem cell transplant. The TCR sequence derives from a male patient aged 2 to 9 who had a stem cell transplant for chronic granulomatous disease, so the T cells may come from the graft donor. This chain uses TRBV7-6 with TRBJ2-1; TRBD2 is a possible D gene (6 bases). CDR3 bases: TGTGCCAGCAGCTCCGGGACTTACAATGAGCAGTTCTTC. Its translation is CASSSGTYNEQFF.